The 7 T cell receptor beta chains reported below all come from one sample, sequenced in a study of human T cells and chemical hapten exposure. Time point defined: patch test 2, 6 weeks after DPC sensitization. Treatment of the sample: therapeutic diphenylcyclopropenone sensitization with weekly scalp DPC. Each CDR3 protein gets one entry after TCRdb re-called the RACE reads with MiXCR. The sample includes about 84,000 distinct CDR3 sequences, about 10% of them seen just once. The input for sequencing was whole blood, taken in connection with sensitization to the hapten diphenylcyclopropenone (DPC). These receptors were obtained from a woman between 45 and 65 years old with alopecia areata. Some clones in this sample may be carry-over from other donors' samples.

This clonotype was detected ten times or more. The V and J genes are TRBV7-7 and TRBJ2-3; D is perhaps TRBD1 (6 bases). Trimming took off 5 bases at V and 3 bases at J, with 9 bases between the two ends. CDR1 is SSHAT and CDR2 is FNYEAQ in the germline V gene (reference sequence). This CDR3 has 13 residues. CDR3 amino acids: CASSRGLTDTQYF. DNA for the CDR3: TGTGCCAGCAGCAGGGGGTTGACAGATACGCAGTATTTT.

The chain combines TRBV6-5 with TRBJ2-7, with TRBD2 identical over 7 bases. Germline V gives CDR1 MNHEY, CDR2 SVGAGI. After removal of 5 bases from V and 6 bases from J, the junction contained 19 bases not matched to a gene. The CDR3 totals 17 residues. This CDR3 is CASSLTIAGGGEGEQYF. The CDR3 DNA sequence: TGTGCCAGCAGTCTGACAATAGCGGGCGGAGGGGAAGGCGAGCAGTACTTC.

The table lists this clonotype with a few counts. The chain combines TRBV5-1 with TRBJ1-1; D not resolved. Germline V gene lookup returns CDR1 SGHRS and CDR2 YFSETQ. The CDR3 length is 13 residues. The V end was cut by 2 bases, the J end by 3 bases, with 8 bases between. CDR3 nucleotide sequence: TGCGCCAGCAGCTTAGCAAGCGACACTGAAGCTTTCTTT. Encoded protein: CASSLASDTEAFF.

This clonotype has a count of ten or more. The V gene is TRBV5-1, the J gene TRBJ2-1; 7 bases fit TRBD1. The germline V gene has CDR1 SGHRS and CDR2 YFSETQ. This CDR3 spans 15 amino acids. The junction had 3 bases not matched to a gene; V was cut back by 0 bases and J by 3 bases. As DNA, the CDR3 is TGCGCCAGCAGCTTGGGACAGGGCGGCTACAATGAGCAGTTCTTC. Its translation: CASSLGQGGYNEQFF.

The sample holds many counts of this clonotype. The chain links TRBV7-9 to TRBJ1-5; 8 bases match TRBD1. V lost 8 bases, J lost 7 bases, and 7 bases stayed unmatched. The CDR3 length is 13 residues. The germline gives CDR1 SEHNR, CDR2 FQNEAQ (reference sequence). This chain's CDR3 is CASGQGARQPQHF. In DNA, the CDR3 is TGTGCCAGCGGGCAGGGGGCGAGGCAGCCCCAGCATTTT. The full variable domain, its missing parts supplied by reference TRBV7-9 and TRBJ1-5, is DTGVSQNPRHKITKRGQNVTFRCDPISEHNRLYWYRQTLGQGPEFLTYFQNEAQLEKSRLLSDRFSAERPKGSFSTLEIQRTEQGDSAMYLCASGQGARQPQHFGDGTRLSIL.

The sample holds many counts of this clonotype. The chain has TRBV14 and TRBJ1-2, with 8 bases that match TRBD1. The V and J ends lost 4 bases and 0 bases, in that order; junction bases with no gene match: 4. Germline V gene lookup returns CDR1 SGHDN and CDR2 FVKESK. There are 15 residues in the CDR3. The CDR3 region is CASSLRDRTNYGYTF. The CDR3 DNA sequence: TGTGCCAGCAGCCTCCGGGACAGGACTAACTATGGCTACACCTTC.

This chain links TRBV12-3 or TRBV12-4 with TRBJ1-4; D is unclear. Between the trimmed V and J ends, which lost 0 bases and 12 bases, there was a span of 5 bases. The CDR3 contains 11 residues. CDR3 nucleotides: TGTGCCAGCAGTTTAGCGAGAGAACTGTTTTTT. Protein product: CASSLARELFF.